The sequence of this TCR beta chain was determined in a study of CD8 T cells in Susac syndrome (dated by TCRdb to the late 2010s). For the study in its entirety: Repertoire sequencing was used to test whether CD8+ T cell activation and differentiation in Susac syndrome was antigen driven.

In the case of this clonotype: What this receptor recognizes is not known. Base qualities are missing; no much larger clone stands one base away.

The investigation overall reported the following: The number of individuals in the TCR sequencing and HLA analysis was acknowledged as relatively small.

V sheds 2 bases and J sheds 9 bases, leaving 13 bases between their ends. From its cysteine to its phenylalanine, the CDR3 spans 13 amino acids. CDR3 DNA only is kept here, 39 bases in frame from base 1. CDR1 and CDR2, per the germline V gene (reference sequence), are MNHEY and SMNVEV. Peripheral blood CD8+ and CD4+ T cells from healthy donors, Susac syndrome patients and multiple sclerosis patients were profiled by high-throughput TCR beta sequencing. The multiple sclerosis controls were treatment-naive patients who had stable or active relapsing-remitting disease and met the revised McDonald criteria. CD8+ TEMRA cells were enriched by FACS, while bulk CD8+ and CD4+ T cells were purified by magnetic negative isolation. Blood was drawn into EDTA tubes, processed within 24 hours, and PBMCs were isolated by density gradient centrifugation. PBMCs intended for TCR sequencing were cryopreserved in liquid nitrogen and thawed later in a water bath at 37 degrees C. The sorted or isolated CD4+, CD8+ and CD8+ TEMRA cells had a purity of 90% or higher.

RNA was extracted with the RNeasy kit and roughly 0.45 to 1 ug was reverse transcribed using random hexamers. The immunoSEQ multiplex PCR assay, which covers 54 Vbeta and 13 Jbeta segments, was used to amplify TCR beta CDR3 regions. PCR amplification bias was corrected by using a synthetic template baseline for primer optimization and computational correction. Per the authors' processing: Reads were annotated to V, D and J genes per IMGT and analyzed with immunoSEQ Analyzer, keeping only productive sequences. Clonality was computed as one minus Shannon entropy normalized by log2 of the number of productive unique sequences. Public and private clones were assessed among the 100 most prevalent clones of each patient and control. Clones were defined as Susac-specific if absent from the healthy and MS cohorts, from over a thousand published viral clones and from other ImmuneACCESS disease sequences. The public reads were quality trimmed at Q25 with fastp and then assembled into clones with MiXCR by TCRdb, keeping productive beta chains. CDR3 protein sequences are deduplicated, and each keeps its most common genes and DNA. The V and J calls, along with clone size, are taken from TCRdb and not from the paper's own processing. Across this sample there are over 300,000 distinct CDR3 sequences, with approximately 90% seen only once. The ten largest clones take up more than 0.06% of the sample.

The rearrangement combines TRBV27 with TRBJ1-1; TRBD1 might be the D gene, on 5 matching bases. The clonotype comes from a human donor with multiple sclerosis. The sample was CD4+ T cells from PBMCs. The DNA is TGTGCCAGCAGTTTAGCGGGGGAACCCAAAGCTTTCTTT. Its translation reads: CASSLAGEPKAFF.